This T cell receptor beta chain was observed in a study of T-cell reconstitution after alpha-beta-depleted transplantation in children. Points from the study as a whole: T-cell numbers and diversity one year post-transplant derived largely from freshly generated T cells. Recipient T cells and thymic progenitors that survived gave rise to the high TCRbeta diversity observed at day 60 in some patients. After transplant, at about two months, alpha-beta T cells were reportedly derived from several hundred expanded graft clones.

This clonotype appeared many times. The antigen remains unidentified. Unique molecular identifiers were incorporated into the prepared TCRbeta library. A single record per CDR3 protein comes from TCRdb applying MiXCR to the PCR reads. Of about 260,000 distinct CDR3 sequences listed, 6.5% to 9% are singletons. V was shortened by 4 bases and J by 2 bases, with 15 bases between the two germline ends. The length of the CDR3 is 16 residues. This TCR was sampled from a male patient younger than 18 who had a stem cell transplant for acute lymphoblastic leukemia, so the T cells may come from the graft donor. The chain recombines TRBV12-3 or TRBV12-4 with TRBJ1-3; D perhaps matches TRBD1 (6 bases). This sample comprised PBMCs, mostly from graft donor cells, obtained 180 days after TCRalphabeta/CD19-depleted stem cell transplant. In DNA form, the CDR3 reads TGTGCCAGCAGTTCCCCTCCTACAGGGCCTGGAAACACCATATATTTT. This sequence encodes CASSSPPTGPGNTIYF.